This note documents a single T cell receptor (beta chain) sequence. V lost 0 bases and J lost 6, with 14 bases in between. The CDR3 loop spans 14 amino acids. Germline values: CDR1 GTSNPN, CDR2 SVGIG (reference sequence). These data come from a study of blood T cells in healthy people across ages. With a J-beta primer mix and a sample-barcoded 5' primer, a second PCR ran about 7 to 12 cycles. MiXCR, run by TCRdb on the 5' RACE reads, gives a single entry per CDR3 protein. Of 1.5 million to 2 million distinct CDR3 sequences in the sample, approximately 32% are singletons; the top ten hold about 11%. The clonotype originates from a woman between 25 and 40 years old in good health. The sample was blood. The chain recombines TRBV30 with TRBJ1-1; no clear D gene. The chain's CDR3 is CAWSVIVEWPEAFF. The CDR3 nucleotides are TGTGCCTGGAGTGTAATAGTCGAGTGGCCTGAAGCTTTCTTT.